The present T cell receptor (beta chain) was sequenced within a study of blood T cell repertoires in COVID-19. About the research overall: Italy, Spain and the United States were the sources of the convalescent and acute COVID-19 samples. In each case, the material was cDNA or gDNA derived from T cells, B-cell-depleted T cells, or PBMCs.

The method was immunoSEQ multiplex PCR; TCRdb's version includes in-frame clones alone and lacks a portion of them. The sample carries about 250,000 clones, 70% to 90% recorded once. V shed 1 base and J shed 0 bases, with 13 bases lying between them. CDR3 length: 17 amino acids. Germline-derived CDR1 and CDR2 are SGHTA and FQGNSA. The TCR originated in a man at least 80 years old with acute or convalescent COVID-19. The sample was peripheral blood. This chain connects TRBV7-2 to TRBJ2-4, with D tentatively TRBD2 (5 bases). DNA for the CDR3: TGTGCCAGCAGCTTAGTAATTAGGACTTTAGCCAAAAACATTCAGTACTTC. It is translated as CASSLVIRTLAKNIQYF.